This T cell receptor (beta chain) was retrieved from a study of T and B cells in COVID-19 patients. Study-wide background: COVID-19 patients gave peripheral blood either during active infection or after recovery.

General observations from the study: Few blood samples existed from mildly ill patients during symptoms or early in severe cases. Patients with COVID-19 reportedly showed strongly skewed T cell receptor beta variable and joining gene usage.

Blood genomic DNA input for TRB amplification was about 220-500 ng. BIOMED2 TRB-A/B primer pools were used in multiplex TRB PCR. TCRdb used MiXCR to reprocess the multiplex PCR reads, holding one entry per CDR3 protein. This sample has some 11,000 distinct CDR3 sequences, with roughly a third found just once. With respect to this clonotype: The target antigen is unknown.

The receptor comes from a human donor with active COVID-19. The material sequenced was blood.

As DNA, the CDR3 is TGTGCCAGCAGCCTAGACGGGACATCCGTGGATACGCAGTATTTT. This codes for CASSLDGTSVDTQYF. V gene TRBV7-4 combines with J gene TRBJ2-3; TRBD1 is a possible D gene (6 bases). Trimming pared 5 bases from V and 6 bases from J, leaving 18 bases between. The germline V gene encodes CDR1 SGHVT and CDR2 SQSDAQ. The length of the CDR3 is 15 residues.